The next 29 T cell receptor beta chains were all read from a single sample in a study of blood T cell repertoires in COVID-19. Profiled with immunoSEQ multiplex PCR; TCRdb holds only in-frame clones, not every one. The sample shows 95,000 to 100,000 clones, 85% of them seen only once. The sample was peripheral blood. The receptors originated from a woman in her 70s with active or convalescent COVID-19.

The chain has TRBV2 and TRBJ2-5; 13 nucleotides line up with TRBD2. This CDR3 contains 17 residues. Germline CDR1 is SNHLY and CDR2 is FYNNEI. The J segment lost 2 bases and the V segment lost 1 base, leaving 4 bases of the junction unmatched. As DNA, the CDR3 is TGTGCCAGCAGTGAAGGGGGACTAGCGGGGATGCAAGAGACCCAGTACTTC. It specifies CASSEGGLAGMQETQYF.

V and J are TRBV11-3 and TRBJ1-1; D is undetermined. V was pared by 0 bases and J by 6 bases, with 5 bases between. Germline-derived CDR1 and CDR2 are SGHNT and YENEEA. This CDR3 has 12 residues. CDR3 loop: CASSLDSAEAFF. CDR3 nucleotides: TGTGCCAGCAGCTTAGACAGTGCTGAAGCTTTCTTT. The full variable domain, rest sourced from reference TRBV11-3 and TRBJ1-1, is EAGVVQSPRYKIIEKKQPVAFWCNPISGHNTLYWYLQNLGQGPELLIRYENEEAVDDSQLPKDRFSAERLKGVDSTLKIQPAELGDSAVYLCASSLDSAEAFFGQGTRLTVV.

This chain links TRBV19 with TRBJ1-2; unclear D gene. Germline V gives CDR1 LNHDA, CDR2 SQIVND (reference sequence). Trimming stripped 3 bases from V and 8 bases from J, with 19 bases between. The CDR3 runs to 15 residues. The CDR3 sequence: CASSISSPRLGGYTF. The CDR3 bases are TGTGCCAGTAGTATCTCCTCGCCCAGGTTAGGCGGCTACACCTTC.

With respect to this clone: One end of the junction varies from germline; a read error may be responsible. The V and J genes are TRBV4-3 and TRBJ2-7; D possibly corresponds to TRBD2 (5 bases). The CDR3 consists of 16 residues. Germline lookup yields CDR1 LGHNA and CDR2 YSLEER. DNA of the CDR3: TGCGCCAGCAGCCAAGAGGCGGGCTCACTCTCCTATGAGCAGTACTTC. It yields the protein CASSQEAGSLSYEQYF.

The V call is TRBV12-3 or TRBV12-4, the J call TRBJ1-1; D not resolved. The V end was cut by 1 base, the J end by 5 bases, with 8 bases between. The CDR3 runs 13 residues. CDR3 bases: TGTGCCAGCAGTTTAGGAGGGTGGACTGAAGCTTTCTTT. Translation: CASSLGGWTEAFF.

This clone was counted a single time. This chain uses TRBV11-3 with TRBJ2-3; D is uncertain. V gave up 4 bases and J gave up 3 bases, with 5 bases separating them. The CDR3 sequence is 12 residues long. Germline V gene data show CDR1 as SGHNT and CDR2 as YENEEA. The CDR3 loop is CASSSLTDTQYF. The CDR3 DNA is TGTGCCAGCAGCTCCTTAACAGATACGCAGTATTTT.

The V gene is TRBV4-3, the J gene TRBJ1-1, with 10 bases identical to TRBD1. The CDR3 is 16 residues long. Trimming at V came to 6 bases and at J to 3 bases, leaving 10 bases not matched to a gene. Germline CDR1 LGHNA, CDR2 YSLEER. The CDR3 DNA reads as TGCGCCAGCAGTCCCGGGACAGGGGCCGCGGACACTGAAGCTTTCTTT. This translates into CASSPGTGAADTEAFF.

The chain recombines TRBV28 with TRBJ2-7; perhaps TRBD1 as D (6 bases). Germline-derived CDR1 and CDR2 are MDHEN and SYDVKM. V lost 2 bases to trimming and J lost 4 bases, with 18 bases between them. CDR3 length: 16 residues. CDR3 DNA sequence: TGTGCCAGCAGTTTAGGAGGTGGGGGCGCCACGTACGAGCAGTACTTC. It is translated as CASSLGGGGATYEQYF.

The gene calls are TRBV27 and TRBJ1-4; D possibly corresponds to TRBD1 (5 bases). This CDR3 comprises 11 residues. The V end lost 6 bases, the J end lost 7 bases, and 6 bases lay between the germline ends. Germline assignment: CDR1 MNHEY and CDR2 SMNVEV (reference sequence). The CDR3 spells CASRGREKLFF. In DNA form, the CDR3 reads TGTGCCAGCAGGGGGCGTGAAAAACTGTTTTTT.

This chain connects TRBV4-1 to TRBJ2-5, with 8 bases that match TRBD1. V dropped 6 bases and J dropped 1; count of bases not matched to a gene: 4. Germline lookup yields CDR1 MGHRA and CDR2 YSYEKL. The CDR3 spans 14 residues. The CDR3 sequence: CASRPDRAQETQYF. DNA for the CDR3: TGCGCCAGCAGGCCGGACAGGGCCCAAGAGACCCAGTACTTC.

This sequence joins TRBV18 and TRBJ1-2; tentative D call: TRBD1 (6 bases). This CDR3 comprises 14 residues. Trimming pared 0 bases from V and 4 bases from J, leaving 9 bases between. Germline V gene lookup returns CDR1 KGHSH and CDR2 LQKENI. Here the CDR3 reads CASSPPGAGYGYTF. The CDR3 nucleotides are TGTGCCAGCTCACCACCGGGGGCCGGCTATGGCTACACCTTC.

DNA of the CDR3: TGTGCCAGCACCAGGGGAAGCTCCTACAATGAGCAGTTCTTC. This translates into CASTRGSSYNEQFF. The gene calls are TRBV11-2 and TRBJ2-1; D is possibly TRBD1 (6 bases). V was shortened by 7 bases and J by 0 bases, with 10 bases between the two germline ends. The germline gives CDR1 SGHAT, CDR2 FQNNGV. The CDR3 loop spans 14 amino acids.

The chain joins TRBV10-3 to TRBJ2-3, with 13 bases identical to TRBD2. The CDR3 consists of 18 residues. After removal of 10 bases from V and 0 bases from J, the junction contained 13 bases not matched to a gene. CDR1 is ENHRY and CDR2 is SYGVKD in the germline V gene. The CDR3 DNA reads as TGTGCCAACGCACCCGGGACTAGCGGGGATACTAGCACAGATACGCAGTATTTT. Protein: CANAPGTSGDTSTDTQYF.

This sequence joins TRBV7-9 and TRBJ2-3; 7 nucleotides align to TRBD1. CDR3 length: 15 residues. The V and J ends lost 5 bases and 2 bases, in that order; junction bases with no gene match: 7. From germline, CDR1 is SEHNR and CDR2 FQNEAQ (reference sequence). CDR3 bases: TGTGCCAGCAGCCCGGGACAGCTTCTCACAGATACGCAGTATTTT. Protein sequence: CASSPGQLLTDTQYF.

The chain links TRBV29-1 to TRBJ1-2, with D hard to call. V was cut by 7 bases and J by 4 bases, with 10 bases left in between. This CDR3 comprises 11 residues. Germline V gene data show CDR1 as SQVTM and CDR2 as ANQGSEA. CDR3 protein: CSASVSYGYTF. The CDR3 DNA sequence: TGCAGCGCCAGTGTATCCTATGGCTACACCTTC. The full variable domain, rest sourced from reference TRBV29-1 and TRBJ1-2, is SAVISQKPSRDICQRGTSLTIQCQVDSQVTMMFWYRQQPGQSLTLIATANQGSEATYESGFVIDKFPISRPNLTFSTLTVSNMSPEDSSIYLCSASVSYGYTFGSGTRLTVV.

J is TRBJ2-7 and V is TRBV28; D is possibly TRBD1 (5 bases). V was shortened by 6 bases and J by 6 bases, with 12 bases between the two germline ends. Germline-derived CDR1 and CDR2 are MDHEN and SYDVKM. This CDR3 spans 12 amino acids. CDR3 DNA sequence: TGTGCCAGCAGCCAGGGTGACTTCGAGCAGTACTTC. Protein: CASSQGDFEQYF.

This clone was observed once. Likely a read error: the CDR3 ends without its conserved phenylalanine or tryptophan. No DNA is shown, since the ends of the CDR3 on it are uncertain; the CDR3 is the one TCRdb lists. The rearrangement joins TRBV29-1 to TRBJ2-7; the table's D call, TRBD2, has no DNA check behind it. In germline, CDR1 is SQVTM, CDR2 ANQGSEA. The CDR3 spans 13 residues, counting both ends. The CDR3 loop is CSVDAVLAGGRVY.

This clone occurred a few times. This chain connects TRBV12-5 to TRBJ2-1; TRBD2 agrees at 7 bases. Germline-derived CDR1 and CDR2 are LGHNT and FRNRAP. The trim removed 0 bases at V and 5 bases at J, leaving 7 bases unmatched. This CDR3 spans 16 amino acids. The DNA for the CDR3 is TGTGCTAGTGGTTTGGTCGGGACTAACCAGAACAATGAGCAGTTCTTC. It is translated as CASGLVGTNQNNEQFF.

This rearrangement joins TRBV19 to TRBJ2-7; 10 bases fit TRBD1. There are 14 residues in the CDR3. V dropped 5 bases and J dropped 6; count of bases not matched to a gene: 7. Per the germline V gene, CDR1 is LNHDA and CDR2 is SQIVND (reference sequence). CDR3: CASSLTGTGAEQYF. The CDR3, as DNA: TGTGCCAGTAGTTTAACCGGGACAGGGGCCGAGCAGTACTTC. The full variable domain, in which reference TRBV19 and TRBJ2-7 provide the parts outside the CDR3, is DGGITQSPKYLFRKEGQNVTLSCEQNLNHDAMYWYRQDPGQGLRLIYYSQIVNDFQKGDIAEGYSVSREKKESFPLTVTSAQKNPTAFYLCASSLTGTGAEQYFGPGTRLTVT.

This chain links TRBV15 with TRBJ2-1; 9 positions match TRBD2. In germline, CDR1 is LNHNV, CDR2 YYDKDF (reference sequence). With 3 bases clipped from V and 4 bases from J, the junction kept 4 bases outside the gene matches. The CDR3 has 15 residues. The chain's CDR3 is CATSRTSGPYNEQFF. The CDR3 nucleotides read TGTGCCACCAGCAGGACTAGCGGTCCATACAATGAGCAGTTCTTC.

This sequence joins TRBV7-9 and TRBJ2-5, with 7 bases that match TRBD1. This CDR3 is built from 16 residues. CDR1 and CDR2 from the germline V gene are SEHNR and FQNEAQ (reference sequence). With 5 bases clipped from V and 5 bases from J, the junction kept 14 bases outside the gene matches. In nucleotides, the CDR3 is TGTGCCAGCAGCAGGATTTTAGGGGGCAGGGGCGAGACCCAGTACTTC. Its protein is CASSRILGGRGETQYF.

V and J are TRBV28 and TRBJ2-1, with 14 bases identical to TRBD2. V dropped 2 bases and J dropped 9; count of bases not matched to a gene: 9. This CDR3 is 17 amino acids long. The germline gives CDR1 MDHEN, CDR2 SYDVKM. CDR3 sequence: CASSLTQGTSGSVEQFF. The CDR3 DNA reads as TGTGCCAGCAGTTTAACCCAAGGGACTAGCGGGAGTGTTGAGCAGTTCTTC.

The chain is built from TRBV9 and TRBJ1-6; no clear D gene. Trimming took 2 bases from V and 7 from J, leaving 10 bases between them. The CDR3 runs to 14 residues. Germline V gene lookup returns CDR1 SGDLS and CDR2 YYNGEE. CDR3 coding DNA: TGTGCCAGCAGCGTTAAGGGCGGGAATTCACCCCTCCACTTT. This gives the protein CASSVKGGNSPLHF.

The genes are TRBV6-2 or TRBV6-3 and TRBJ1-1; D possibly corresponds to TRBD1 (6 bases). CDR1 is MNHEY, CDR2 SVGEGT, per germline. Trimming removed 6 bases from V and 5 bases from J, with 16 bases in between. The length of the CDR3 is 14 residues. The CDR3 protein is CASRPPGERTEAFF. The CDR3 nucleotides are TGTGCCAGCAGACCTCCAGGGGAACGAACTGAAGCTTTCTTT.

CDR3 nucleotides: TGTGCCACCAGCGGGGGAACTCGGACAGGGGCAAATGAAAAACTGTTTTTT. Its translation is CATSGGTRTGANEKLFF. This rearrangement joins TRBV15 to TRBJ1-4, with 9 bases lining up with TRBD1. Germline V CDR1 and CDR2: LNHNV, YYDKDF (reference sequence). CDR3 length: 17 residues. Trimming at V came to 5 bases and at J to 5 bases, leaving 12 bases not matched to a gene.

The rearrangement links TRBV5-1 to TRBJ2-2; 8 positions match TRBD1. Germline CDR1 and CDR2: SGHRS and YFSETQ. The length of the CDR3 is 15 residues. The V and J ends lost 3 bases and 1 base, in that order; junction bases with no gene match: 2. The CDR3 DNA follows: TGCGCCAGCAGCTCAGGACAGGGGAACACCGGGGAGCTGTTTTTT. Residues: CASSSGQGNTGELFF.

The genes are TRBV30 and TRBJ1-5; the match to TRBD1 covers 9 bases. The V and J ends lost 4 bases and 6 bases, in that order; junction bases with no gene match: 10. CDR1 GTSNPN and CDR2 SVGIG come from the germline V gene (reference sequence). The CDR3 length is 15 residues. The CDR3 nucleotides are TGTGCCTGGACTCAAGGGGGGACAGGGAGTCAGCCCCAGCATTTT. It translates to CAWTQGGTGSQPQHF. The complete variable domain, with remaining parts taken from reference TRBV30 and TRBJ1-5, reads SQTIHQWPATLVQPVGSPLSLECTVEGTSNPNLYWYRQAAGRGLQLLFYSVGIGQISSEVPQNLSASRPQDRQFILSSKKLLLSDSGFYLCAWTQGGTGSQPQHFGDGTRLSIL.

This chain uses TRBV5-4 with TRBJ1-2; no clear D. CDR1 and CDR2 from the germline V gene are SGHNT and YYREEE (reference sequence). This CDR3 spans 14 amino acids. The V gene lost 0 bases and the J gene lost 8 bases, with 14 bases spanning the gap. The CDR3, as DNA: TGTGCCAGCAGCTTGGATTACCCTGGGAGCGGCTACACCTTC. Translated, it gives CASSLDYPGSGYTF.

V is TRBV30 and J is TRBJ1-2; D unclear. The V end lost 3 bases, the J end lost 8 bases, and 13 bases lay between the germline ends. The CDR3 loop spans 12 amino acids. Germline V gives CDR1 GTSNPN, CDR2 SVGIG (reference sequence). The CDR3 sequence is CAWRRDGGGYTF. As DNA, the CDR3 is TGTGCCTGGAGGAGGGATGGTGGGGGCTACACCTTC.